The TCR beta chain under discussion was sequenced for a study of cytomegalovirus exposure and HLA in healthy donors. Study-wide points: Using the classifier, cytomegalovirus status was reportedly diagnosed with high specificity and sensitivity. Researchers reported from a later analysis that most CMV-associated TCR beta chains appeared HLA-restricted. Donors belonging to an Asian-associated ancestry cluster reportedly showed fewer N-insertions in productive TCRs than the approximately 640-donor mean, according to what a later analysis found.

For this clone: Its target is not known.

The PCR ran on 60 Vbeta and 13 Jbeta primers. Authors' data handling: In a later analysis, the count reached about 82 million unique TCR beta chains, with approximately 10 million shared. TCRdb keeps only in-frame clones here, not all; method: immunoSEQ multiplex PCR. The V and J calls and clone size were taken over from that table, and D and trimming were inferred from the DNA. The sample has around 130,000 clones, roughly four fifths seen once. V lost 0 bases and J 0 bases, leaving 15 bases between the germline ends. Germline CDR1 SGHRS, CDR2 YFSETQ. This CDR3 comprises 17 residues. V and J are TRBV5-1 and TRBJ1-1; D not resolved. The source is a man between 35 and 55 years old in good health and CMV-seronegative. The sample comprised PBMCs. CDR3 in DNA: TGCGCCAGCAGCTTGGCCGCGGGCGGAGCCATGAACACTGAAGCTTTCTTT. It codes for CASSLAAGGAMNTEAFF.